This TCR beta chain was found in a study of blood T cell repertoires in COVID-19. Study information: COVID-19 samples collected from the United States, Italy and Spain covered acute and convalescent phases.

Original handling: It was from reference gene primer amplification that nucleated cell counts were estimated. Sequenced by immunoSEQ multiplex PCR; TCRdb stores in-frame clones only, minus some. The V and J calls and clone size were taken over from that table, and D and trimming were inferred from the DNA. The sample carries around 250,000 clones, under 95% recorded once. Germline loops: CDR1 GTSNPN, CDR2 SVGIG (reference sequence). The trim removed 4 bases at V and 3 bases at J, leaving 11 bases unmatched. CDR3 length equals 15 residues. The receptor was derived from a middle-aged man who had been exposed to COVID-19. Sequencing used PBMCs or T cells enriched from blood (not recorded which). The rearrangement joins TRBV30 to TRBJ2-7; 8 bases fit TRBD2. The CDR3 nucleotides are TGTGCCTGGACCCAAGGACTAGCACGGTTCTACGAGCAGTACTTC. Its protein is CAWTQGLARFYEQYF.